Listed below are T cell receptor beta chains from one sample, sequenced in a study of shared clonotypes between healthy human individuals. The protocol was immunoSEQ multiplex PCR, while the TCRdb copy is restricted to in-frame clones and leaves out a portion. The sample holds fewer than 1.6 million clones, about 98.5% seen once. Sequencing used naive CD4+ T cells sorted from blood. All receptors derive from a man aged 25 to 40 in good health. Each CDR3 is given without its conserved first and last residue. Fields, in order: CDR3 protein, clone size, V gene. Part of the rows lack a size; the others show once, few, many or a class for expanded clones.

cdr3_aa: SAQNAGELF; clone_size: -; v_call: TRBV29-1
cdr3_aa: ASSLSRGQPQH; clone_size: -; v_call: TRBV6-1
cdr3_aa: ASSERTSGGYEQY; clone_size: -; v_call: TRBV7-2
cdr3_aa: ASSQELGTDTQY; clone_size: -; v_call: TRBV4-3
cdr3_aa: SVGEGNIQY; clone_size: -; v_call: TRBV29-1
cdr3_aa: ASNRGGLETQY; clone_size: -; v_call: TRBV5-1
cdr3_aa: ASSRGQGNSGYEQY; clone_size: -; v_call: TRBV7-6
cdr3_aa: ASSLAIGTSLYEQY; clone_size: -; v_call: TRBV7-9
cdr3_aa: ASGLSSGNTIY; clone_size: once; v_call: TRBV12-5
cdr3_aa: ASTLHAGQPQH; clone_size: -; v_call: TRBV28
cdr3_aa: ASSSGQGVLNTEAF; clone_size: -; v_call: TRBV11-2
cdr3_aa: ASSLANRNNEQF; clone_size: -; v_call: TRBV5-1
cdr3_aa: ASSLAGGVGTDTQY; clone_size: -; v_call: TRBV5-5
cdr3_aa: ASSVSTGPNTGELF; clone_size: -; v_call: TRBV9
cdr3_aa: SVEDRPGISYNEQF; clone_size: -; v_call: TRBV29-1
cdr3_aa: ATSRDPSDTIY; clone_size: -; v_call: TRBV15
cdr3_aa: ASSLGSGSDEQF; clone_size: -; v_call: TRBV7-3
cdr3_aa: ATSRRGQPNTEAF; clone_size: -; v_call: TRBV15
cdr3_aa: ASSLTRGETQY; clone_size: -; v_call: TRBV11-3
cdr3_aa: ASNILGDPGELF; clone_size: once; v_call: TRBV5-1
cdr3_aa: ASSGQGVYTDTQY; clone_size: -; v_call: TRBV18